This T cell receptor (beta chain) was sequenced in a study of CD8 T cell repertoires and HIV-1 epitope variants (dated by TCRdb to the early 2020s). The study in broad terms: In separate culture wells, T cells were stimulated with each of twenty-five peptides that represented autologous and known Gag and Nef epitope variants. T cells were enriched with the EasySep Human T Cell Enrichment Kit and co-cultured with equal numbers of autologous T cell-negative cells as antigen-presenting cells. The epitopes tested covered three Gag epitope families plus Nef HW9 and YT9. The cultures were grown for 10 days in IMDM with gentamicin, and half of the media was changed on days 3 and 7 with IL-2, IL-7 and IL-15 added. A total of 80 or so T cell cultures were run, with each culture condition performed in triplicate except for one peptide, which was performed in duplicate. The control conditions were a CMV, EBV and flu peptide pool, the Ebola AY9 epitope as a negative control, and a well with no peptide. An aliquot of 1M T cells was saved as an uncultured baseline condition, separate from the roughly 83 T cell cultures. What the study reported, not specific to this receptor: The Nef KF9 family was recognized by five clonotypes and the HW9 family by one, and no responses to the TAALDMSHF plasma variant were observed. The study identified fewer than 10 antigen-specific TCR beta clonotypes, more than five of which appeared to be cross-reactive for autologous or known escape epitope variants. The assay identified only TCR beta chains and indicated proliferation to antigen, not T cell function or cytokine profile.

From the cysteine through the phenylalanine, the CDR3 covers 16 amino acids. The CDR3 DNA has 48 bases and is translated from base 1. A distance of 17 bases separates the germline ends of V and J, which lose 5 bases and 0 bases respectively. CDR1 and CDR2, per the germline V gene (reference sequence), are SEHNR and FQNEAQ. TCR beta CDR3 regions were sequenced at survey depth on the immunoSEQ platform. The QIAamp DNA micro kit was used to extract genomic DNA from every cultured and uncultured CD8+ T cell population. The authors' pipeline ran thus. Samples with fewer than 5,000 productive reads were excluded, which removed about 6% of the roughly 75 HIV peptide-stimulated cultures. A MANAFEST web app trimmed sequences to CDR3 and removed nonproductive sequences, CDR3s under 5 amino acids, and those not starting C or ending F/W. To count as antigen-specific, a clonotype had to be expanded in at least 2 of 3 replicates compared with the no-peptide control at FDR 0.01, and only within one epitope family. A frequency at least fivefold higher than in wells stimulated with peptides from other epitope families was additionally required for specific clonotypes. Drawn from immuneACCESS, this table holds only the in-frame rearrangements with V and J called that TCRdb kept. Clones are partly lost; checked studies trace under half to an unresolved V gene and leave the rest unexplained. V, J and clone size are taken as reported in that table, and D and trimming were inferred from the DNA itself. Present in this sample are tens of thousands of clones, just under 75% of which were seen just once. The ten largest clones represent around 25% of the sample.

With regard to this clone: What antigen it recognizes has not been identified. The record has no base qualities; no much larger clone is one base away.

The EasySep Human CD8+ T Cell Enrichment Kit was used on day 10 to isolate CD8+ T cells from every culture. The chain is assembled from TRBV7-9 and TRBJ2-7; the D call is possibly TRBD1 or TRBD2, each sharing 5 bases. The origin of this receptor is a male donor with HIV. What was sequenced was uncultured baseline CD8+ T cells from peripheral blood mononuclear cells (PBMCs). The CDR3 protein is CASSQRGRDLSYEQYF. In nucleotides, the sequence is TGTGCCAGCAGCCAACGTGGCAGGGACCTCTCCTACGAGCAGTACTTC.